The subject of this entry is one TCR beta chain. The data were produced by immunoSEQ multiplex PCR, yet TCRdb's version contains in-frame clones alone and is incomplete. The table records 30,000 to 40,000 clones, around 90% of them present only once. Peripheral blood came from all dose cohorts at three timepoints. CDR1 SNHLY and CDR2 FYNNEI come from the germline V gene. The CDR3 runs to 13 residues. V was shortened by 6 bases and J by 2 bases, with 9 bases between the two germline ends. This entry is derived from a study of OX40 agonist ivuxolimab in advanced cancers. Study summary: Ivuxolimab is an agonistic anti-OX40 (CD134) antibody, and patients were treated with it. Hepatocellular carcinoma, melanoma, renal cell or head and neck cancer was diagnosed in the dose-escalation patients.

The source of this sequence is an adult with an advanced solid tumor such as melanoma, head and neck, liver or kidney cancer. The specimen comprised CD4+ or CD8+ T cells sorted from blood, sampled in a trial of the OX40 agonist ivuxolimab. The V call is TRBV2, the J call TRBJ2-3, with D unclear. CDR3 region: CASSRALTDTQYF. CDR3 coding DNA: TGTGCCAGCAGCCGGGCTCTCACAGATACGCAGTATTTT.